These 16 T cell receptor beta chains were all obtained from the same sample, sequenced in a study of radiotherapy plus CTLA-4 blockade in lung cancer. TCRdb's copy holds only in-frame clones and misses some; the assay was immunoSEQ multiplex PCR. Of 49,000 or so clones in the sample, less than 85% were seen once. Sequencing was performed on peripheral blood, taken from a patient treated with radiotherapy plus ipilimumab. The receptors come from a human donor with non-small cell lung cancer who had stable disease on radiotherapy plus ipilimumab.

The rearrangement links TRBV5-1 to TRBJ1-1; the match to TRBD1 covers 8 bases. There are 17 residues in the CDR3. Germline V lookup: CDR1 SGHRS, CDR2 YFSETQ. V trimming: 3 bases; J trimming: 2 bases; junction bases outside the gene matches: 12. This CDR3 reads CASSSPRTGKVNTEAFF. CDR3 coding DNA: TGCGCCAGCAGCTCTCCTCGGACAGGGAAAGTAAACACTGAAGCTTTCTTT.

The V and J genes are TRBV19 and TRBJ2-3; D is perhaps TRBD2 (5 bases). CDR3 length equals 14 residues. V lost 7 bases and J 2 bases, leaving 13 bases between the germline ends. CDR1 LNHDA and CDR2 SQIVND come from the germline V gene (reference sequence). The DNA for the CDR3 is TGTGCCAGTACCCCAACGGGGTACACAGATACGCAGTATTTT. The encoded protein is CASTPTGYTDTQYF.

This clone was seen more than once but under ten times. This chain connects TRBV27 to TRBJ2-5; 10 bases are a match to TRBD2. Looked up from germline, CDR1 is MNHEY and CDR2 is SMNVEV (reference sequence). The CDR3 extends over 15 amino acids. V was pared by 3 bases and J by 5 bases, with 6 bases of the junction left unmatched. In DNA form, the CDR3 reads TGTGCCAGCAGTTTCCTAGCGGGGGATTGGGAGACCCAGTACTTC. It yields the protein CASSFLAGDWETQYF.

The chain joins TRBV7-9 to TRBJ2-7; 9 positions agree with TRBD1. From germline, CDR1 is SEHNR and CDR2 FQNEAQ (reference sequence). This CDR3 is built from 15 residues. With V trimmed by 3 bases and J by 4 bases, 7 bases remained unmatched. CDR3 in DNA: TGTGCCAGCAGCTTGGGGACAGGGTGGGATTACGAGCAGTACTTC. Protein: CASSLGTGWDYEQYF.

This chain uses TRBV7-9 with TRBJ1-5, with D unclear. Trimming took 2 bases from V and 3 from J, leaving 11 bases between them. This CDR3 comprises 15 residues. Germline loops: CDR1 SEHNR, CDR2 FQNEAQ (reference sequence). The CDR3 region has the DNA TGTGCCAGCAGCTTATCTAATAACCCCAATCAGCCCCAGCATTTT. It yields the protein CASSLSNNPNQPQHF. The variable domain in full, with the rest retrieved from reference TRBV7-9 and TRBJ1-5, is DTGVSQNPRHKITKRGQNVTFRCDPISEHNRLYWYRQTLGQGPEFLTYFQNEAQLEKSRLLSDRFSAERPKGSFSTLEIQRTEQGDSAMYLCASSLSNNPNQPQHFGDGTRLSIL.

V and J are TRBV15 and TRBJ2-7; D gene ambiguous. The V gene lost 0 bases and the J gene lost 5 bases, with 14 bases spanning the gap. In germline, CDR1 is LNHNV, CDR2 YYDKDF (reference sequence). This CDR3 comprises 15 residues. The CDR3 DNA follows: TGTGCCACCAGCAGAGATATTGTGGCTCCGGACGAGCAGTACTTC. It translates to CATSRDIVAPDEQYF.

The chain combines TRBV19 with TRBJ2-5, with D possibly TRBD2 on 5 matching bases. Per the germline V gene, CDR1 is LNHDA and CDR2 is SQIVND (reference sequence). The CDR3 is made up of 14 amino acids. The V gene lost 5 bases and the J gene lost 5 bases, with 15 bases spanning the gap. The CDR3 region has the DNA TGTGCCAGTAGTCCTCCGGGAATGCTGGAGACCCAGTACTTC. Encoded protein: CASSPPGMLETQYF.

This sequence joins TRBV7-7 and TRBJ2-2; D ambiguous. CDR1 SSHAT and CDR2 FNYEAQ come from the germline V gene (reference sequence). Trimming removed 1 base at V and 5 bases at J, with 5 bases between. The CDR3 extends over 13 amino acids. The chain's CDR3 is CASSLEGTGELFF. In nucleotides, the CDR3 is TGTGCCAGCAGCTTAGAAGGAACCGGGGAGCTGTTTTTT.

The rearrangement joins TRBV5-6 to TRBJ1-2; D remains unclear. V lost 0 bases to trimming and J lost 3 bases, with 9 bases between them. Germline CDR1 and CDR2: SGHDT and YYEEEE. The CDR3 extends over 14 amino acids. This CDR3 reads CASSLERSYYGYTF. The CDR3 bases are TGTGCCAGCAGCTTGGAACGCAGCTACTATGGCTACACCTTC.

The chain joins TRBV5-5 to TRBJ1-1; maybe TRBD1 (6 bases). The CDR3 has 14 residues. The V end lost 3 bases, the J end lost 4 bases, and 13 bases lay between the germline ends. Germline V gene data show CDR1 as SGHKS and CDR2 as YYEKEE (reference sequence). In nucleotides, the CDR3 is TGTGCCAGCAGCTCGGGGACATTGATCACTGAAGCTTTCTTT. It codes for CASSSGTLITEAFF.

The chain recombines TRBV9 with TRBJ1-1; TRBD1 might be the D (5 bases). Germline CDR1 reads SGDLS; CDR2 reads YYNGEE. The CDR3 is made up of 14 amino acids. The V end lost 1 base, the J end lost 3 bases, and 10 bases lay between the germline ends. CDR3 bases: TGTGCCAGCAGCGTAAAGGGGTGGGACACTGAAGCTTTCTTT. Translated: CASSVKGWDTEAFF. The variable domain in full, with the rest retrieved from reference TRBV9 and TRBJ1-1, is DSGVTQTPKHLITATGQRVTLRCSPRSGDLSVYWYQQSLDQGLQFLIQYYNGEERAKGNILERFSAQQFPDLHSELNLSSLELGDSALYFCASSVKGWDTEAFFGQGTRLTVV.

By sample fraction, this clone is medium-sized (0.01 to 0.1%). This sequence joins TRBV19 and TRBJ2-7; 10 bases match TRBD2. V shed 2 bases and J 4 bases; nucleotides not matched to a gene: 5. The CDR3 loop spans 15 amino acids. CDR1 is LNHDA, CDR2 SQIVND, per germline (reference sequence). In DNA form, the CDR3 reads TGTGCCAGTAGTATACTAGCGGGGGCCGGGTACGAGCAGTACTTC. The encoded protein is CASSILAGAGYEQYF.

The chain has TRBV9 and TRBJ2-5; 7 nucleotides align to TRBD2. The germline CDR1 and CDR2 sequences are SGDLS and YYNGEE. Trimming cost V 7 bases and J 0 bases; bases outside gene matches: 6. CDR3 size: 14 residues. Here the CDR3 reads CASSKAGYQETQYF. As DNA, the CDR3 is TGTGCCAGCTCGAAAGCGGGGTACCAAGAGACCCAGTACTTC.

This clone was counted once. This chain connects TRBV6-1 to TRBJ2-3; possible D gene TRBD2, 5 bases. This CDR3 region has 14 residues. Looked up from germline, CDR1 is MNHNS and CDR2 is SASEGT. V was pared by 7 bases and J by 5 bases, with 16 bases between. CDR3: CASNPGLVGDTQYF. The CDR3 DNA sequence: TGTGCCAGCAACCCGGGGTTGGTGGGAGATACGCAGTATTTT.

The J gene is TRBJ1-2, the V gene TRBV19; 7 positions agree with TRBD1. Germline CDR1 LNHDA, CDR2 SQIVND (reference sequence). After removal of 4 bases from V and 4 bases from J, the junction contained 3 bases not matched to a gene. This CDR3 has 13 amino acids. This CDR3 is CASSTRDSYGYTF. The CDR3 DNA reads TGTGCCAGTAGTACCCGGGACAGCTATGGCTACACCTTC. The complete variable domain, with remaining parts taken from reference TRBV19 and TRBJ1-2, reads DGGITQSPKYLFRKEGQNVTLSCEQNLNHDAMYWYRQDPGQGLRLIYYSQIVNDFQKGDIAEGYSVSREKKESFPLTVTSAQKNPTAFYLCASSTRDSYGYTFGSGTRLTVV.

This clone was picked up one time. The chain has TRBV27 and TRBJ1-2; weak D call: TRBD1 (6 bases). This CDR3 is built from 13 residues. Trimming cost V 6 bases and J 7 bases, with 15 bases left between them. CDR1 is MNHEY and CDR2 is SMNVEV in the germline V gene (reference sequence). In DNA, the CDR3 is TGTGCCAGCAGCCAAACAGGGACCGGTGGCTACACCTTC. Its protein is CASSQTGTGGYTF.